These 27 T cell receptor beta chains share one sample of origin, sequenced in a study of neurological immune-mediated disorders. From the 5' RACE reads, TCRdb called clonotypes with MiXCR, one entry per CDR3 protein. The table includes around 50,000 distinct CDR3 sequences, roughly 25% detected once. Sample: PBMCs. The receptor set was obtained from a woman between 70 and 85 years old in good health.

This clonotype appeared many times. The V gene is TRBV10-2, the J gene TRBJ1-2; the D gene is possibly TRBD1 (6 bases). Trimming removed 2 bases at V and 4 bases at J, with 11 bases between. CDR1 and CDR2 from the germline V gene are WSHSY and SAAADI. The CDR3 length is 14 residues. CDR3 protein: CASSETGLGYGYTF. The CDR3 DNA reads as TGCGCCAGCAGTGAGACAGGGCTTGGCTATGGCTACACCTTC.

This clonotype was picked up a small number of times. The chain couples TRBV6-2 or TRBV6-3 to TRBJ2-1, with 12 bases lining up with TRBD2. This CDR3 contains 14 residues. Germline-derived CDR1 and CDR2 are MNHEY and SVGEGT. J was trimmed by 9 bases and V by 5 bases; bases with no gene match: 5. CDR3: CASSRWTSGIEQFF. DNA for the CDR3: TGTGCCAGCAGTCGCTGGACTAGCGGGATTGAGCAGTTCTTC.

This clonotype has a count of ten or more. The gene calls are TRBV7-9 and TRBJ2-3, with 13 bases matching TRBD2. The CDR3 extends over 15 amino acids. The ends lost 6 bases at V and 4 bases at J; junction bases unmatched: 4. CDR1 SEHNR and CDR2 FQNEAQ come from the germline V gene (reference sequence). In DNA, the CDR3 is TGTGCCAGCAGTCGGACTAGCGGGAGAGCAGATACGCAGTATTTT. Translating gives CASSRTSGRADTQYF.

This clonotype was detected many times. V and J are TRBV20-1 and TRBJ2-1, with TRBD2 matching over 8 bases. CDR3 size: 14 residues. From germline, CDR1 is DFQATT and CDR2 SNEGSKA (reference sequence). Trimming cost V 6 bases and J 0 bases; bases outside gene matches: 4. CDR3: CSAQSGSSYNEQFF. In DNA, the CDR3 is TGCAGTGCACAAAGCGGGAGCTCCTACAATGAGCAGTTCTTC.

In its sample, this clonotype was seen many times. The rearrangement uses TRBV5-6 and TRBJ2-5; no firm D call. The V and J ends lost 3 bases and 2 bases respectively, with 14 bases between them. Germline CDR1 and CDR2: SGHDT and YYEEEE. CDR3 size: 15 residues. CDR3 nucleotide sequence: TGTGCCAGCAGCTCCCTTGGGGTCTGGCAAGAGACCCAGTACTTC. Encoded protein: CASSSLGVWQETQYF.

At least ten counts were recorded for this clonotype. The rearrangement joins TRBV5-1 to TRBJ2-7; D remains ambiguous. The germline V and J ends were trimmed by 0 bases and 3 bases, with 10 bases remaining between them. The CDR3 runs to 14 residues. CDR1 is SGHRS, CDR2 YFSETQ, per germline. The CDR3 nucleotides read TGCGCCAGCAGCTTGGAAGTTGGCGTCTACGAGCAGTACTTC. This gives the protein CASSLEVGVYEQYF. Full variable domain (remainder filled in from reference TRBV5-1 and TRBJ2-7): KAGVTQTPRYLIKTRGQQVTLSCSPISGHRSVSWYQQTPGQGLQFLFEYFSETQRNKGNFPGRFSGRQFSNSRSEMNVSTLELGDSALYLCASSLEVGVYEQYFGPGTRLTVT.

This clonotype was picked up one time. The chain links TRBV5-6 to TRBJ1-5, with D uncertain. V dropped 4 bases and J dropped 2 bases, with 10 bases sitting between them. The CDR3 loop spans 14 amino acids. Germline values: CDR1 SGHDT, CDR2 YYEEEE. The CDR3, as DNA: TGTGCCAGCAGCCGTTTCCGTGGCAATCAGCCCCAGCATTTT. The encoded protein is CASSRFRGNQPQHF.

At least ten counts were recorded for this clonotype. This chain links TRBV7-8 with TRBJ1-4; 8 bases fit TRBD1. Germline V CDR1 and CDR2: SGHVS, FQNEAQ. J lost 0 bases, V lost 2 bases, and 8 bases had no gene match. CDR3 size: 18 residues. The chain's CDR3 is CASSLLGQGGATNEKLFF. In nucleotides, the CDR3 is TGTGCCAGCAGCTTACTCGGACAGGGAGGTGCAACTAATGAAAAACTGTTTTTT.

This chain connects TRBV19 to TRBJ2-1, with 7 bases identical to TRBD1. J gave up 4 bases and V 7 bases, and 7 bases lay outside the gene matches. From germline, CDR1 is LNHDA and CDR2 SQIVND (reference sequence). The CDR3 totals 14 residues. In DNA form, the CDR3 reads TGTGCCAGTACCCCGGGACAGCTTTACAATGAGCAGTTCTTC. Translation gives CASTPGQLYNEQFF.

This clonotype was counted ten times or more. The chain recombines TRBV20-1 with TRBJ2-3; D remains unclear. CDR1 is DFQATT and CDR2 is SNEGSKA in the germline V gene (reference sequence). There are 12 residues in the CDR3. Trimming shortened V by 4 bases and J by 0 bases, and 5 bases separated the two germline ends. The CDR3 loop is CSAIHSTDTQYF. CDR3 bases: TGCAGTGCTATACACAGCACAGATACGCAGTATTTT.

This clonotype was detected many times. The DNA for the CDR3 is TGCGCCAGCAGGAAACAGGGGGCTGGGGCAGATACGCAGTATTTT. It specifies CASRKQGAGADTQYF. This sequence joins TRBV5-1 and TRBJ2-3, with 9 bases aligning to TRBD1. Trimming removed 5 bases from V and 4 bases from J; junction bases left unmatched: 8. The CDR3 runs 15 residues. Germline values: CDR1 SGHRS, CDR2 YFSETQ.

This clonotype was seen at least ten times. The chain couples TRBV11-2 to TRBJ1-5; D is unresolved. The germline CDR1 and CDR2 sequences are SGHAT and FQNNGV. This CDR3 spans 13 amino acids. V lost 2 bases to trimming and J lost 5 bases, with 7 bases between them. The CDR3, as DNA: TGTGCCAGCAGCTTAAACCAGGATCAGCCCCAGCATTTT. Translation gives CASSLNQDQPQHF.

Worth noting for this clonotype: At one of its ends the junction is not consistent with the germline gene, which may arise from a read error. The chain employs TRBV20-1 and TRBJ1-2; D is uncertain. This CDR3 region has 13 residues. Germline lookup yields CDR1 DFQATT and CDR2 SNEGSKA (reference sequence). The CDR3 DNA reads TGCAGTGCTAGACTCCAGGAGAACTATCGCTACACCTTC. As protein: CSARLQENYRYTF.

There are many counts of this clonotype. CDR3 nucleotides: TGTGCCAGCACGGGGGACAGGGAATACAATGGCTACACCTTC. This sequence encodes CASTGDREYNGYTF. The chain has TRBV2 and TRBJ1-2; 9 bases line up with TRBD1. V trimming: 7 bases; J trimming: 6 bases; junction bases outside the gene matches: 9. Looked up from germline, CDR1 is SNHLY and CDR2 is FYNNEI. The CDR3 sequence is 14 residues long.

There are many counts of this clonotype. The chain recombines TRBV5-5 with TRBJ1-1; D ambiguous. Germline V gene data show CDR1 as SGHKS and CDR2 as YYEKEE (reference sequence). The CDR3 covers 17 residues. Deletions cut 4 bases from V and 0 bases from J, with 19 bases between. In DNA form, the CDR3 reads TGTGCCAGCAGCGATGGGGTCGGCGATTCTATGAACACTGAAGCTTTCTTT. This encodes CASSDGVGDSMNTEAFF.

This clonotype was counted only a few times. The chain uses TRBV27 and TRBJ1-5, with TRBD1 as a possible D gene (5 bases). Deletions cut 3 bases from V and 2 bases from J, with 11 bases between. Per the germline V gene, CDR1 is MNHEY and CDR2 is SMNVEV (reference sequence). CDR3 length equals 15 residues. CDR3 protein: CASSFMQGGNQPQHF. The DNA of the CDR3 is TGTGCCAGCAGTTTTATGCAGGGAGGCAATCAGCCCCAGCATTTT.

This clonotype was counted many times. The rearrangement links TRBV6-5 to TRBJ1-1; possibly TRBD1 for D (5 bases). Germline CDR1 is MNHEY and CDR2 is SVGAGI. The CDR3 is 10 amino acids. V lost 10 bases to trimming and J lost 6 bases, with 9 bases between them. Here the CDR3 DNA reads TGTGCCACCGTGGGGGCTGAAGCTTTCTTT. Protein sequence: CATVGAEAFF.

Many counts were recorded for this clonotype. This chain links TRBV5-1 with TRBJ2-1, with 7 bases matching TRBD2. The CDR3 is 19 residues long. V was clipped by 2 bases and J by 1 base; unmatched bases: 15. Germline-derived CDR1 and CDR2 are SGHRS and YFSETQ. CDR3 protein: CASSLTTAGRRRSYNEQFF. DNA of the CDR3: TGCGCCAGCAGCTTAACCACAGCGGGACGGCGGAGGTCCTACAATGAGCAGTTCTTC.

This clonotype was detected ten times or more. V and J are TRBV2 and TRBJ2-5; TRBD2 matches at 10 bases. The CDR3 contains 14 residues. Germline CDR1 reads SNHLY; CDR2 reads FYNNEI. The V gene end was trimmed by 7 bases and the J gene end by 2 bases; junction bases not matched to a gene: 4. CDR3 coding DNA: TGTGCCAGCACCAATAGCGGGGGGCAAGAGACCCAGTACTTC. Its translation is CASTNSGGQETQYF.

The V gene is TRBV29-1, the J gene TRBJ1-4, with 8 bases aligning to TRBD1. Unmatched junction bases numbered 6, after V lost 7 bases and J lost 5 bases. The CDR3 is made up of 13 amino acids. Per the germline V gene, CDR1 is SQVTM and CDR2 is ANQGSEA. The CDR3 region is CSAQQGGNEKLFF. CDR3 sequence (DNA): TGCAGCGCTCAACAGGGGGGAAATGAAAAACTGTTTTTT.

This clonotype appeared once. A read error may account for a junction end that differs from germline. The chain carries TRBV4-3 and TRBJ2-3; the D is unclear. The germline gives CDR1 LGHNA, CDR2 YSLEER. This CDR3 is built from 16 residues. DNA for the CDR3: TGCGCGAGCAGCAAAGCTTCTACACTCAGCACAGATACGCAGTATTTT. Its protein product is CASSKASTLSTDTQYF.

Many counts were recorded for this clonotype. This sequence joins TRBV7-2 and TRBJ2-3; TRBD1 matches at 9 bases. CDR1 SGHTA and CDR2 FQGNSA come from the germline V gene. The CDR3 runs to 16 residues. Trimming took 5 bases from V and 1 from J; bases not matched to a gene: 7. In DNA form, the CDR3 reads TGTGCCAGCAGCCCATGGACAGGGGCCGGCACAGATACGCAGTATTTT. This translates into CASSPWTGAGTDTQYF.

CDR3 region: CASSGRSARASTNEKLFF. The CDR3, as DNA: TGTGCCAGCAGTGGAAGGTCGGCCAGGGCCTCAACTAATGAAAAACTGTTTTTT. The gene calls are TRBV25-1 and TRBJ1-4, with D possibly being TRBD1 (5 bases). Trimming left V 4 bases short and J 0 bases short, with 18 bases between. The CDR3 runs to 18 residues. Germline values: CDR1 MGHDK, CDR2 SYGVNS.

The chain employs TRBV24-1 and TRBJ2-1; the match to TRBD2 covers 9 bases. V was clipped by 4 bases and J by 4 bases; unmatched bases: 10. There are 17 residues in the CDR3. Germline V CDR1 and CDR2: KGHDR, SFDVKD. The CDR3 coding sequence is TGTGCCACCAGTGACCGCCCGGGGACTAGCAGATACAATGAGCAGTTCTTC. It specifies CATSDRPGTSRYNEQFF.

The V call is TRBV5-1, the J call TRBJ2-7; unclear D gene. The CDR3 spans 13 residues. Germline CDR1 is SGHRS and CDR2 is YFSETQ. V was clipped by 0 bases and J by 3 bases, with 7 bases between them. CDR3 bases: TGCGCCAGCAGCTTGGACAGACACTACGAGCAGTACTTC. Encoded protein: CASSLDRHYEQYF. The variable domain in full, with the rest retrieved from reference TRBV5-1 and TRBJ2-7, is KAGVTQTPRYLIKTRGQQVTLSCSPISGHRSVSWYQQTPGQGLQFLFEYFSETQRNKGNFPGRFSGRQFSNSRSEMNVSTLELGDSALYLCASSLDRHYEQYFGPGTRLTVT.

Ten or more counts support this clonotype. The chain uses TRBV4-1 and TRBJ1-5; maybe TRBD1 (5 bases). This CDR3 contains 13 residues. Germline CDR1 reads MGHRA; CDR2 reads YSYEKL. Trimming shortened V by 0 bases and J by 9 bases, and 9 bases separated the two germline ends. The CDR3 nucleotides are TGCGCCAGCAGCCAAGAGGGGGAGGGGCCCCAGCATTTT. Its translation: CASSQEGEGPQHF.

The rearrangement joins TRBV5-1 to TRBJ2-5; no definite D call. This CDR3 comprises 15 residues. V shed 0 bases and J shed 1 base, with 10 bases lying between them. The germline V gene encodes CDR1 SGHRS and CDR2 YFSETQ. The CDR3 DNA sequence: TGCGCCAGCAGCTTGGGCCCTTCCTCCCAAGAGACCCAGTACTTC. This gives the protein CASSLGPSSQETQYF.